A few counts support the clone carrying this TCR beta chain. Its matching antigen is unknown. The sample belongs to a study of beta chain features in type 1 diabetes. Study outcomes and limitations: A potential influence of HLA type upon TCRB rearrangement remained unresolved herein. TCRB repertoires of naive, central memory and Treg cells appeared more similar among patients than among healthy donors.

The isolated RNA, all of it, was reverse transcribed, so expressed TCRB transcripts were what got sequenced. Samples of naive, central memory and regulatory T cells yielded a mean of around 3.7 million reads. The assay was immunoSEQ multiplex PCR, and TCRdb's table has in-frame clones only and misses some. The repertoire holds 900,000 or so clones, with around a sixth as singletons. This CDR3 is built from 13 residues. Per germline, CDR1 SGHNT and CDR2 YYREEE (reference sequence). V lost 0 bases and J lost 3, with 6 bases in between. Sorting that relied on CD45RO/CCR7/CD25/CD127/CD95/CD27 yielded CD4+ naive, central memory, regulatory and stem cell-like memory cells.

V gene TRBV5-4 combines with J gene TRBJ2-5; TRBD1 is a possible D gene (5 bases). Sequencing was done on a sample of naive CD4+ T cells from blood. This receptor was identified in a woman aged 18-29 years in good health. This chain's CDR3 is CASSLGQKETQYF. In DNA, the CDR3 is TGTGCCAGCAGCTTGGGACAGAAAGAGACCCAGTACTTC.